The T cell receptor (beta chain) under discussion was sequenced for a study of blood T cell repertoires in COVID-19. Repertoires were generated with immunoSEQ multiplex PCR, while TCRdb's copy carries only in-frame clones and drops some. Found here are about 280,000 clones, roughly 89% of them singletons; the top ten hold 1.7%. The CDR3 spans 17 residues. Germline V gene lookup returns CDR1 MDHEN and CDR2 SYDVKM. V shed 8 bases, J shed 4 bases, and the junction held 14 bases outside the gene matches. The study recruited people aged roughly 18 to 95 years across approximately 23 US areas. The source is a woman aged 18-30 years with acute COVID-19. The chain is built from TRBV28 and TRBJ1-2, with 12 nucleotides matching TRBD1. The sample consisted of PBMCs or T cells enriched from blood (not recorded which). The DNA of the CDR3 is TGTGCCAGCGATCGGGGACAGGGGGCGTATGAACGCTATGGCTACACCTTC. Protein sequence: CASDRGQGAYERYGYTF.